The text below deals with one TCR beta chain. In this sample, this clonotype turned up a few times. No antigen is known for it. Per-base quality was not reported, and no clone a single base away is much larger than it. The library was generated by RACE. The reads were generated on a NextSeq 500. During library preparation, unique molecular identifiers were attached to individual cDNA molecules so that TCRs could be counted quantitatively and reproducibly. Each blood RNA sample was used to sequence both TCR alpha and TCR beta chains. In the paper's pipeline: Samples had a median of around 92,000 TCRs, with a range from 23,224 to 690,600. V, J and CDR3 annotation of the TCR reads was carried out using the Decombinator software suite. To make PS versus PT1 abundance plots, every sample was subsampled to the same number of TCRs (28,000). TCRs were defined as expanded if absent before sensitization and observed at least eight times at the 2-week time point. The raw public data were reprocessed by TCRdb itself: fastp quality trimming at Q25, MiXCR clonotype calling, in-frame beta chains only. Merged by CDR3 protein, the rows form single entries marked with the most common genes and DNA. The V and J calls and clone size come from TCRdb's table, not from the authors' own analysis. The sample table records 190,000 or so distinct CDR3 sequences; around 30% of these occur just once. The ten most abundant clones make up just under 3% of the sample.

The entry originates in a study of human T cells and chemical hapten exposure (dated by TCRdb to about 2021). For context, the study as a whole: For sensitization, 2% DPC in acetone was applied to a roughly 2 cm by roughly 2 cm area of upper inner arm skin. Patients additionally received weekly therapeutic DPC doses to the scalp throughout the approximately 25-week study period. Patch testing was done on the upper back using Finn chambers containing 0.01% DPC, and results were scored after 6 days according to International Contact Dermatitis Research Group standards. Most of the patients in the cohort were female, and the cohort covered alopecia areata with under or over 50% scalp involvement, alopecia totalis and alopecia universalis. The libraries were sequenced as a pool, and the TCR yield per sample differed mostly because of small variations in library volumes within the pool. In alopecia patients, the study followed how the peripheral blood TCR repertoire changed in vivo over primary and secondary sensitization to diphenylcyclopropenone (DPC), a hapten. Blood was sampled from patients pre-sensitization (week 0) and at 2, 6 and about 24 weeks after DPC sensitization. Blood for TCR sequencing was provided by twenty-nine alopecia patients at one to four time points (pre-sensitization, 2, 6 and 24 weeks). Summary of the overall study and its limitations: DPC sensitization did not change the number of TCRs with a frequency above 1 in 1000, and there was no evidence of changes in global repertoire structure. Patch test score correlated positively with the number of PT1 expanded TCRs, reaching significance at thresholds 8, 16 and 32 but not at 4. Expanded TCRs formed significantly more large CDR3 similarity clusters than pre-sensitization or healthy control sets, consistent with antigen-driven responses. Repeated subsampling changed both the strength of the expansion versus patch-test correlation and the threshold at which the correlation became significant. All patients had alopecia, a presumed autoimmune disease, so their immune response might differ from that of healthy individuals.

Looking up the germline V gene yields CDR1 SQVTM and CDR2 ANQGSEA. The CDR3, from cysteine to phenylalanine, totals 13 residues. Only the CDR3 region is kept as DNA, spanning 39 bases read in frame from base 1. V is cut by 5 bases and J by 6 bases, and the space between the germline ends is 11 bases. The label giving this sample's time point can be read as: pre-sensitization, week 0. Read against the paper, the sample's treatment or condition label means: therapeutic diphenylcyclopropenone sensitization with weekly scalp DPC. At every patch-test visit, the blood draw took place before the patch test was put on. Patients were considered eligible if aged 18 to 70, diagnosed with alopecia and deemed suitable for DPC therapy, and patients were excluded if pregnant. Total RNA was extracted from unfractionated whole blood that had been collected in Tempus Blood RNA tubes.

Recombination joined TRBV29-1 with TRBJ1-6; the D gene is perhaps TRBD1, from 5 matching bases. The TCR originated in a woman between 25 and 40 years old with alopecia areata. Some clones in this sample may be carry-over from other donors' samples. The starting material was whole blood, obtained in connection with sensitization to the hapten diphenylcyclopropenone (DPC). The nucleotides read TGCAGCGTTCGGGGGGGGACTAATTCACCCCTCCACTTT. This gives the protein CSVRGGTNSPLHF.